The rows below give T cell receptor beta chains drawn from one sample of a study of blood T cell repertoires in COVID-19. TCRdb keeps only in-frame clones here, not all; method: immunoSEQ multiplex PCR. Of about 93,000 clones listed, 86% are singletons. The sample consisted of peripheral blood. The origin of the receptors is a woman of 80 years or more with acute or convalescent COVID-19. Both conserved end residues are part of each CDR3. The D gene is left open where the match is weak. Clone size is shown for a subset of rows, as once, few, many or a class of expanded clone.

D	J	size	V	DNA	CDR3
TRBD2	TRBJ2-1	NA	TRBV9	TGTGCCAGCAGCGTAGGGGGACTAGGGAACAATGAGCAGTTCTTC	CASSVGGLGNNEQFF
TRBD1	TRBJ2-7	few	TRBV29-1	TGCAGCGTCCGCGCCCCGGGACAGGGATACTACGAGCAGTACTTC	CSVRAPGQGYYEQYF
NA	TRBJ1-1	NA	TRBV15	TGTGCCACCAGCCTGGGGGGGGGAGGGGCGGAAGCTTTCTTT	CATSLGGGGAEAFF
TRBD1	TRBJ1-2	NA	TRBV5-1	TGCGCCAGCAGCTCAGACGGCAGGGGGCGCGGCTACACCTTC	CASSSDGRGRGYTF
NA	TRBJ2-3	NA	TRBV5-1	TGCGCCAGCAGCTTGTCAGGCACAGATACGCAGTATTTT	CASSLSGTDTQYF
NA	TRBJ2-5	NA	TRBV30	TGTGCCTGGAGCAACGGGGACACAAGAGAGACCCAGTACTTC	CAWSNGDTRETQYF
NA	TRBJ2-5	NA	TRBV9	TGTGCCAGCAGCGTAGCGGGATTCCAAGAGACCCAGTACTTC	CASSVAGFQETQYF
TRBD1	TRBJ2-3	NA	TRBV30	TGTGCCTGGAGAAGAGGGGGACAGAGCACAGATACGCAGTATTTT	CAWRRGGQSTDTQYF
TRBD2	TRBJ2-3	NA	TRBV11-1	TGTGCCAGCAGCGTCCGACTAGCGGGGGGCACAGATACGCAGTATTTT	CASSVRLAGGTDTQYF
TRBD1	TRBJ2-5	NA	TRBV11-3	TGTGCCAGCAGCGTCGGGACAGGGGCTGGGACCCAGTACTTC	CASSVGTGAGTQYF
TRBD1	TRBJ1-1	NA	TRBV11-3	TGTGCCAGCAGCCTCGGGACAGGCGCTGAAGCTTTCTTT	CASSLGTGAEAFF
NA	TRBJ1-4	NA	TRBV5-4	TGTGCCAGCAGCCCCGGGACTGAGCGGGAAAAACTGTTTTTT	CASSPGTEREKLFF
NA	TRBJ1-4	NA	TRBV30	TGTGCCTGGAGTGTACCCGAGAATGAAAAACTGTTTTTT	CAWSVPENEKLFF
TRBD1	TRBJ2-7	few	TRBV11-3	TGTGCCAGCAGCGAAGACAGGGGACGGGGTGAGCAGTACTTC	CASSEDRGRGEQYF
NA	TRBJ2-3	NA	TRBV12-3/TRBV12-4	TGTGCCAGCAGTTGGGACAACACAGATACGCAGTATTTT	CASSWDNTDTQYF
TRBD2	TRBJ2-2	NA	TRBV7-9	TGTGCCAGCAGCCCAAGCGGGGGTGGGACCGGGGAGCTGTTTTTT	CASSPSGGGTGELFF
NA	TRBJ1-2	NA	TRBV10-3	TGTGCCACTAGGCCCCCAGGGAACTATGGCTACACCTTC	CATRPPGNYGYTF
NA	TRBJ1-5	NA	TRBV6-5	TGTGCCAGCAGTTACTCCCCGAGCAGCAATCAGCCCCAGCATTTT	CASSYSPSSNQPQHF
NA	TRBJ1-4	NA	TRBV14	TGTGCCAGCAGCCAGCGGTCAACAACTAATGAAAAACTGTTTTTT	CASSQRSTTNEKLFF
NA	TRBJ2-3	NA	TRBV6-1	TGTGCCAGCAGTGAAAGCCCGTATAATGTAGATACGCAGTATTTT	CASSESPYNVDTQYF
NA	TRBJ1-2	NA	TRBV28	TGTGCCAGCAGTCCTTACACGGGCTATGGCTACACCTTC	CASSPYTGYGYTF
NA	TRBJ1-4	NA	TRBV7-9	TGTGCCAGCAGCTTAGCCCGGGGGGGGCAAAATGAAAAACTGTTTTTT	CASSLARGGQNEKLFF
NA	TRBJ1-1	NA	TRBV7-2	TGTGCCAGCAGCTTAGGGGGGACATACGGTGAAGCTTTCTTT	CASSLGGTYGEAFF
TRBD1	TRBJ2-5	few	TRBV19	TGTGCCAGTAGTCCGGATGTCCCGGCCAGGGGGCGAGAGACCCAGTACTTC	CASSPDVPARGRETQYF
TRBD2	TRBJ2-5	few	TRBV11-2	TGTGCCAGCAGCGGAGGGACTAGCGGGGGGTTGGCCCAGTACTTC	CASSGGTSGGLAQYF
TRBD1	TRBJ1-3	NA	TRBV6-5	TGTGCCAGCAGTTACTCGACGGGACAGGGAAACACCATATATTTT	CASSYSTGQGNTIYF
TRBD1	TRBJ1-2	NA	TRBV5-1	TGCGCCAGCAGCTTAGGACAGGGGGCACCCCTCGATGGCTACACCTTC	CASSLGQGAPLDGYTF
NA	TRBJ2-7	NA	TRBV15	TGTGCCACCAGCAGAGTGCAGGCCAGCTCCTACGAGCAGTACTTC	CATSRVQASSYEQYF
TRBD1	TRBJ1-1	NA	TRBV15	TGTGCCACCAGCAGGACAGGGGAGACTGAAGCTTTCTTT	CATSRTGETEAFF
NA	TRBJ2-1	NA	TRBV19	TGTGCCAGTAGCCTGGGACACCAAAACAATGAGCAGTTCTTC	CASSLGHQNNEQFF
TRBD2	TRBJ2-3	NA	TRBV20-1	TGCAGTGCTAGTCCCCTCGGGACTACTACAGATACGCAGTATTTT	CSASPLGTTTDTQYF